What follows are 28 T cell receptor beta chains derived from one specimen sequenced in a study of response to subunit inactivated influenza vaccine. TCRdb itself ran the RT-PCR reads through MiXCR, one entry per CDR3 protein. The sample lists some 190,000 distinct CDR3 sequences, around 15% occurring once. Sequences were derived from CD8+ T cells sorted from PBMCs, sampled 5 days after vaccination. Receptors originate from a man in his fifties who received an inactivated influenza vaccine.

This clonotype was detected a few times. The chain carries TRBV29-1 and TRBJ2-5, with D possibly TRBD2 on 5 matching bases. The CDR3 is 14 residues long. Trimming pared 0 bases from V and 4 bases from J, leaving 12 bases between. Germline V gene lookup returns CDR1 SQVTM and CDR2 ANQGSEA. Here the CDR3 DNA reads TGCAGCGTTGAAGATAAAGGGAGTGCAGAGACCCAGTACTTC. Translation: CSVEDKGSAETQYF. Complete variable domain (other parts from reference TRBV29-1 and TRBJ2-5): SAVISQKPSRDICQRGTSLTIQCQVDSQVTMMFWYRQQPGQSLTLIATANQGSEATYESGFVIDKFPISRPNLTFSTLTVSNMSPEDSSIYLCSVEDKGSAETQYFGPGTRLLVL.

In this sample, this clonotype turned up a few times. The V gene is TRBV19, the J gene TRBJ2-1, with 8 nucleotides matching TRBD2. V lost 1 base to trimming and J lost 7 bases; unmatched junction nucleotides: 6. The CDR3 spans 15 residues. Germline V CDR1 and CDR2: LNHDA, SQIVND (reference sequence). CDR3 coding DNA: TGTGCCAGTAGTATAGTAAGCGGGAGCGGAAATGAGCAGTTCTTC. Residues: CASSIVSGSGNEQFF.

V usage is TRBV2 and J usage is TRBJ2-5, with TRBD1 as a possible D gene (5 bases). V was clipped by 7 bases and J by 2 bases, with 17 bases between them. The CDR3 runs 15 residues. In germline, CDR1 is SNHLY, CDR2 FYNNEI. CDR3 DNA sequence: TGTGCCAGCAAAAACACCTTATCAGGGCAAGAGACCCAGTACTTC. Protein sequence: CASKNTLSGQETQYF. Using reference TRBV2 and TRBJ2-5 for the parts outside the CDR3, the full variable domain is EPEVTQTPSHQVTQMGQEVILRCVPISNHLYFYWYRQILGQKVEFLVSFYNNEISEKSEIFDDQFSVERPDGSNFTLKIRSTKLEDSAMYFCASKNTLSGQETQYFGPGTRLLVL.

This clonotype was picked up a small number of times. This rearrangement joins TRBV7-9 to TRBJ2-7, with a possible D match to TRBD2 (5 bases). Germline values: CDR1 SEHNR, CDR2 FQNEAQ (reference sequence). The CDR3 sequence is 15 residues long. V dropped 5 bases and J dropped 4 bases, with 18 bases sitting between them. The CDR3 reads CASSPSGPSPYEQYF. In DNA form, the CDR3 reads TGTGCCAGCAGCCCAAGCGGTCCTTCTCCGTACGAGCAGTACTTC.

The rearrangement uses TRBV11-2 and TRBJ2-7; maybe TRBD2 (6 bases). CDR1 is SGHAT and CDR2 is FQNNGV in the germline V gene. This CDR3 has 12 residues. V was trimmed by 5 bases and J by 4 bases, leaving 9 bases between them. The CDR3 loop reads CASSASGYEQYF. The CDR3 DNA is TGTGCCAGCAGCGCAAGCGGGTACGAGCAGTACTTC.

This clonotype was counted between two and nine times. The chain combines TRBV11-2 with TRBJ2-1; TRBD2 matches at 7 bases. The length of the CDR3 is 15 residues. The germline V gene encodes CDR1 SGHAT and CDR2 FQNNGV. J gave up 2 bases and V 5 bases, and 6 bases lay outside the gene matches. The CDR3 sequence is CASSKERGPYNEQFF. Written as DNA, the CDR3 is TGTGCCAGCAGCAAAGAGCGGGGTCCCTACAATGAGCAGTTCTTC.

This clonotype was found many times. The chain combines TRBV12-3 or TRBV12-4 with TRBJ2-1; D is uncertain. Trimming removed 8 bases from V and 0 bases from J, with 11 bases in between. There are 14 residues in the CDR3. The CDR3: CASRRESSYNEQFF. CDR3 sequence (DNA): TGTGCCAGCCGAAGGGAAAGCTCCTACAATGAGCAGTTCTTC.

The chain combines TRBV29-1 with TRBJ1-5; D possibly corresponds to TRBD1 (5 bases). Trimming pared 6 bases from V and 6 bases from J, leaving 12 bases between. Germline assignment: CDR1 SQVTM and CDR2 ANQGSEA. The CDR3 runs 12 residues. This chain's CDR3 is CSVREGSQPQHF. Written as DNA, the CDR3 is TGCAGCGTCAGGGAGGGCAGTCAGCCCCAGCATTTT.

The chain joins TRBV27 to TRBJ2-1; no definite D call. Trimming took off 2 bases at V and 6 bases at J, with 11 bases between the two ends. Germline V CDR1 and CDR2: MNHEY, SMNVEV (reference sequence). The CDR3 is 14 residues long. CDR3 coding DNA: TGTGCCAGCAGTTTAGGTACCACCGGCAATGAGCAGTTCTTC. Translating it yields CASSLGTTGNEQFF.

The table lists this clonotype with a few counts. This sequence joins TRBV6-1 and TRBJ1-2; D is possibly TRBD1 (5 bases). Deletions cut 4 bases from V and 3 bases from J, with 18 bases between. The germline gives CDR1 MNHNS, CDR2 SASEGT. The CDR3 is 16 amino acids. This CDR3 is CASSGGQGPYHYGYTF. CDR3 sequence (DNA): TGTGCCAGCAGTGGGGGCCAGGGTCCCTACCACTATGGCTACACCTTC.

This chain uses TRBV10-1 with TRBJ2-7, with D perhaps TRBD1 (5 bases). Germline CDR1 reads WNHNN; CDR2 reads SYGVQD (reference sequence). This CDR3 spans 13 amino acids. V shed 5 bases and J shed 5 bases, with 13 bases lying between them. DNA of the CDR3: TGCGCCAGCAGTCAGGGATCCTCGGACGAGCAGTACTTC. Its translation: CASSQGSSDEQYF.

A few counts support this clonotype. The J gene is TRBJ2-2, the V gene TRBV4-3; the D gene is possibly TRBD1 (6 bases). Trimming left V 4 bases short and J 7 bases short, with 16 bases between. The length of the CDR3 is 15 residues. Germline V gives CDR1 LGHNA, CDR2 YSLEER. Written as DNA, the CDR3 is TGCGCCAGCAGCCCCACAACAGGGTCCAACGGGGAGCTGTTTTTT. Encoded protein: CASSPTTGSNGELFF.

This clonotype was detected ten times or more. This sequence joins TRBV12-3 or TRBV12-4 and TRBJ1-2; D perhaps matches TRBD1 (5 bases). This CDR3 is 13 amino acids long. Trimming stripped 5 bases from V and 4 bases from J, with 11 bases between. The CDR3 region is CASSKGLPYGYTF. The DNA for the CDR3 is TGTGCCAGCAGTAAGGGACTTCCCTATGGCTACACCTTC.

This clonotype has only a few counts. CDR3 DNA: TGTGCCAGCAGCCACTCCCCCTACGAGCAGTACTTC. Its translation is CASSHSPYEQYF. The chain combines TRBV7-9 with TRBJ2-7; D unclear. The CDR3 spans 12 residues. From germline, CDR1 is SEHNR and CDR2 FQNEAQ (reference sequence). The V end lost 5 bases, the J end lost 2 bases, and 7 bases lay between the germline ends.

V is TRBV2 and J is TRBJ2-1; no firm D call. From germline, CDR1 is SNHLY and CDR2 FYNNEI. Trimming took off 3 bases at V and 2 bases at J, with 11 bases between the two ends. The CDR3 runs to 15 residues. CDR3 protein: CASSEGSTPYNEQFF. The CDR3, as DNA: TGTGCCAGCAGTGAGGGTAGTACCCCCTACAATGAGCAGTTCTTC.

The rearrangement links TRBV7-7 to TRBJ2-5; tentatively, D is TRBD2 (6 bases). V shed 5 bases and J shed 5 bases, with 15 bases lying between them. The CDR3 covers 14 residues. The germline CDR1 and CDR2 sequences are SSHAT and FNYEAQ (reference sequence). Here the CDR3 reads CASSPGRGGETQYF. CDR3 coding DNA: TGTGCCAGCAGCCCTGGTAGGGGAGGCGAGACCCAGTACTTC.

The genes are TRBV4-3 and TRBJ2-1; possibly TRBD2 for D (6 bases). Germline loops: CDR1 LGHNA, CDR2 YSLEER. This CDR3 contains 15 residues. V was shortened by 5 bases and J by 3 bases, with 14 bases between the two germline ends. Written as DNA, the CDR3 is TGCGCCAGCAGCACGGATAGCGGCTACTACAATGAGCAGTTCTTC. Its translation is CASSTDSGYYNEQFF.

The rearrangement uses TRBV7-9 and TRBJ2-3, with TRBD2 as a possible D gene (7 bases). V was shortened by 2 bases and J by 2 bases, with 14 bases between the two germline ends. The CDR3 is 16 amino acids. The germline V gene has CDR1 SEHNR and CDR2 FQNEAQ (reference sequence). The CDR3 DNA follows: TGTGCCAGCAGCTTATCGGGGGGCTGGGACACAGATACGCAGTATTTT. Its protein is CASSLSGGWDTDTQYF.

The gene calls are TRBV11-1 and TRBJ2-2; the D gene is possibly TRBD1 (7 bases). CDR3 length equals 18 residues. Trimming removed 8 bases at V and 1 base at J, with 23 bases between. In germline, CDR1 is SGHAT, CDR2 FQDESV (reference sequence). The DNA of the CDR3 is TGTGCCAGCCTCGGGGGTGACGACAGGGTGAGGAACACCGGGGAGCTGTTTTTT. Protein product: CASLGGDDRVRNTGELFF.

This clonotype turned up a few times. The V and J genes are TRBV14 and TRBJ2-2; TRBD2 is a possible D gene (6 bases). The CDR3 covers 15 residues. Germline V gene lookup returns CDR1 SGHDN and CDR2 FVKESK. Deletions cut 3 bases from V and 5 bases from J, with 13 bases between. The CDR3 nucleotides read TGTGCCAGCAGCCAGCCGGGAGCCAATACCGGGGAGCTGTTTTTT. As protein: CASSQPGANTGELFF. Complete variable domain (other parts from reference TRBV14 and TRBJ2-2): EAGVTQFPSHSVIEKGQTVTLRCDPISGHDNLYWYRRVMGKEIKFLLHFVKESKQDESGMPNNRFLAERTGGTYSTLKVQPAELEDSGVYFCASSQPGANTGELFFGEGSRLTVL.

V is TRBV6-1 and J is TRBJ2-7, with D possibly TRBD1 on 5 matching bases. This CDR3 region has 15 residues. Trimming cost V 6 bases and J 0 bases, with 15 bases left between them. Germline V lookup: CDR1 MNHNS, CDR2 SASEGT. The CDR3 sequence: CASRQSGGHSYEQYF. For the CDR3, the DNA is TGTGCCAGCAGACAATCTGGTGGACACTCCTACGAGCAGTACTTC.

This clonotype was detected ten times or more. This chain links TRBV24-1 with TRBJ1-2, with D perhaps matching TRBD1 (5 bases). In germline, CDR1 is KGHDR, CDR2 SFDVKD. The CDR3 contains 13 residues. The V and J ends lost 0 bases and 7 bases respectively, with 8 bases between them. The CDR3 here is CATSDLLGAGYTF. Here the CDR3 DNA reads TGTGCCACCAGTGATTTGCTTGGGGCTGGCTACACCTTC.

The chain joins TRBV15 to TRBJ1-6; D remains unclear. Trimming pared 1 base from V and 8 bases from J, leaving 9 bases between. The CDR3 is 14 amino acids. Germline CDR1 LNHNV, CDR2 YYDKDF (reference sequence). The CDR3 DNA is TGTGCCACCAGCAGAGCCCGTGTGCATTCACCCCTCCACTTT. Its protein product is CATSRARVHSPLHF.

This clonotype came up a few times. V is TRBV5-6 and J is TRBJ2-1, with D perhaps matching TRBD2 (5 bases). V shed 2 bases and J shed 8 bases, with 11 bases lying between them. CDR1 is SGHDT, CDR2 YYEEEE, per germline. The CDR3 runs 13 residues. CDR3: CASSLLVRYEQFF. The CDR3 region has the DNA TGTGCCAGCAGCTTACTAGTCCGGTATGAGCAGTTCTTC.

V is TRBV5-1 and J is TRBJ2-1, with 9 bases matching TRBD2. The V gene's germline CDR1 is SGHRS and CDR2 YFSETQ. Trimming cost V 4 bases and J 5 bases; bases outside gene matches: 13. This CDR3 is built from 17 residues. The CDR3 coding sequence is TGCGCCAGCAGCAAAACGGGGAGTAGGACTAGCGACAATGAGCAGTTCTTC. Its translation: CASSKTGSRTSDNEQFF. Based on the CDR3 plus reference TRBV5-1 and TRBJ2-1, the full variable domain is KAGVTQTPRYLIKTRGQQVTLSCSPISGHRSVSWYQQTPGQGLQFLFEYFSETQRNKGNFPGRFSGRQFSNSRSEMNVSTLELGDSALYLCASSKTGSRTSDNEQFFGPGTRLTVL.

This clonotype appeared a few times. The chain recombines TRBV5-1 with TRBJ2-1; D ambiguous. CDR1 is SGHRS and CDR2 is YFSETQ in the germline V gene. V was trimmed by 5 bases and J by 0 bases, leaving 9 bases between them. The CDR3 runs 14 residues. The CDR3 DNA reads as TGCGCCAGCAGTAGGGATTACTCCTACAATGAGCAGTTCTTC. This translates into CASSRDYSYNEQFF.

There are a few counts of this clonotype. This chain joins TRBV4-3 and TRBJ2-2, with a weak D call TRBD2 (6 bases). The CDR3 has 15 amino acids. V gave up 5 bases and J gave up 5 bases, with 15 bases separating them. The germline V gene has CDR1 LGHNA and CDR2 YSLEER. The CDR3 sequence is CASSYRAAGTGELFF. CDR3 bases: TGCGCCAGCAGCTACCGGGCTGCGGGGACCGGGGAGCTGTTTTTT.

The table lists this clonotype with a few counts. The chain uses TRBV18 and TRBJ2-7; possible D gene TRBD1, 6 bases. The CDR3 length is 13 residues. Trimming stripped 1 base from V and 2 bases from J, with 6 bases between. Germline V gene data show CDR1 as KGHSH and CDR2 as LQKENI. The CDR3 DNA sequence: TGTGCCAGCTCACCACGGACAGCCTACGAGCAGTACTTC. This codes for CASSPRTAYEQYF.